Listed here are 24 T cell receptor beta chains from one sample, sequenced in a study of OX40 agonist ivuxolimab in advanced cancers. The library was made by the immunoSEQ multiplex PCR assay. What TCRdb holds here is the immuneACCESS table cut down to in-frame rearrangements. Part of the clones is not present; checked against another copy, under half of the missing clones reflect an unresolved V gene, and the others are unexplained. Counted in this sample were tens of thousands of clones; approximately 86% of them appeared once. The ten largest clonotypes hold approximately 1.3% of the sample. The sample in question was CD4+ or CD8+ T cells sorted from blood, obtained in a trial of the OX40 agonist ivuxolimab. These TCRs come from an adult with an advanced solid tumor such as melanoma, head and neck, liver or kidney cancer.

V usage is TRBV18 and J usage is TRBJ1-4, with D uncertain. The CDR3 loop spans 14 amino acids. The germline V and J ends were trimmed by 5 bases and 2 bases, with 9 bases remaining between them. From germline, CDR1 is KGHSH and CDR2 LQKENI. Here the CDR3 DNA reads TGTGCCAGCTCAATGGCGTATACTAATGAAAAACTGTTTTTT. As protein: CASSMAYTNEKLFF.

This clone was found a few times. The junction and the germline gene differ at one end; a read error may be behind it. The chain combines TRBV7-3 with TRBJ1-1, with D possibly TRBD1 on 5 matching bases. Germline CDR1 SGHTA, CDR2 FQGTGA. The CDR3 runs to 13 residues. The CDR3 loop is CASSLGFGGFLDF. DNA for the CDR3: TGTGCCAGCAGCTTAGGATTCGGGGGTTTCCTTGATTTT.

A single count supports this clone. The chain uses TRBV5-1 and TRBJ2-1; D not certain. Per germline, CDR1 SGHRS and CDR2 YFSETQ. This CDR3 is 12 amino acids long. The V end was cut by 2 bases, the J end by 6 bases, with 6 bases between. The DNA of the CDR3 is TGCGCCAGCAGCTTCGAGGCCAATGAGCAGTTCTTC. The encoded protein is CASSFEANEQFF.

This sequence joins TRBV29-1 and TRBJ2-3; a weak D match, TRBD2 (6 bases). Germline V gene sequence: CDR1 SQVTM, CDR2 ANQGSEA. The CDR3 length is 17 residues. Between the trimmed V and J ends, which lost 1 base and 1 base, there was a span of 18 bases. The CDR3 spells CSVEVFRTIPRTDTQYF. DNA for the CDR3: TGCAGCGTTGAAGTTTTCCGGACTATCCCCCGCACAGATACGCAGTATTTT.

The J gene is TRBJ2-3, the V gene TRBV5-6, with 7 bases fitting TRBD1. The CDR3 totals 15 residues. The trim removed 2 bases at V and 1 base at J, leaving 4 bases unmatched. CDR1 and CDR2 from the germline V gene are SGHDT and YYEEEE. Here the CDR3 DNA reads TGTGCCAGCAGCTTTACAGGGGCTGGCACAGATACGCAGTATTTT. It specifies CASSFTGAGTDTQYF.

The chain couples TRBV7-2 to TRBJ1-5; D uncertain. The CDR3 has 16 amino acids. V was cut by 0 bases and J by 4 bases, with 13 bases left in between. Germline V gene data show CDR1 as SGHTA and CDR2 as FQGNSA. The CDR3 loop is CASSLAVTETNQPQHF. The DNA of the CDR3 is TGTGCCAGCAGCTTAGCCGTCACCGAGACAAATCAGCCCCAGCATTTT.

The rearrangement links TRBV2 to TRBJ1-2, with unresolved D. Per the germline V gene, CDR1 is SNHLY and CDR2 is FYNNEI. The CDR3 has 14 amino acids. V was pared by 0 bases and J by 2 bases, with 7 bases between. CDR3 amino acids: CASSEAATNYGYTF. The CDR3 region has the DNA TGTGCCAGCAGTGAAGCAGCGACAAACTATGGCTACACCTTC.

J is TRBJ1-5 and V is TRBV12-5, with D tentatively TRBD1 (6 bases). The CDR3 is made up of 15 amino acids. Deletions cut 5 bases from V and 1 base from J, with 12 bases between. The germline CDR1 and CDR2 sequences are LGHNT and FRNRAP. The CDR3 sequence is CASGTSGGSNQPQHF. The CDR3 coding sequence is TGTGCTAGTGGTACCTCGGGGGGCAGCAATCAGCCCCAGCATTTT.

This rearrangement joins TRBV11-2 to TRBJ1-3, with D unclear. CDR1 and CDR2 (germline): SGHAT, FQNNGV. Trimming left V 0 bases short and J 0 bases short, with 6 bases between. The CDR3 covers 15 residues. CDR3 sequence (DNA): TGTGCCAGCAGCTTAGAGACAAACTCTGGAAACACCATATATTTT. This sequence encodes CASSLETNSGNTIYF. Variable domain in full (rest from reference TRBV11-2 and TRBJ1-3): EAGVAQSPRYKIIEKRQSVAFWCNPISGHATLYWYQQILGQGPKLLIQFQNNGVVDDSQLPKDRFSAERLKGVDSTLKIQPAKLEDSAVYLCASSLETNSGNTIYFGEGSWLTVV.

The chain combines TRBV6-5 with TRBJ1-5; D is uncertain. CDR1 and CDR2 from the germline V gene are MNHEY and SVGAGI. V dropped 5 bases and J dropped 5 bases, with 10 bases sitting between them. The CDR3 length is 13 residues. The CDR3 region has the DNA TGTGCCAGCAGTCCCTGGCGGTATCAGCCCCAGCATTTT. Translating gives CASSPWRYQPQHF.

This sequence joins TRBV7-7 and TRBJ2-5; a possible D gene is TRBD1 (6 bases). Trimming cost V 1 base and J 5 bases, with 11 bases left between them. The CDR3 loop spans 14 amino acids. Germline CDR1 SSHAT, CDR2 FNYEAQ (reference sequence). The DNA for the CDR3 is TGTGCCAGCAGCTTAGGGGGGCGTGCGGAGACCCAGTACTTC. This gives the protein CASSLGGRAETQYF. Drawing the rest from reference TRBV7-7 and TRBJ2-5, the complete variable domain is GAGVSQSPRYKVTKRGQDVTLRCDPISSHATLYWYQQALGQGPEFLTYFNYEAQPDKSGLPSDRFSAERPEGSISTLTIQRTEQRDSAMYRCASSLGGRAETQYFGPGTRLLVL.

The chain employs TRBV6-5 and TRBJ2-1, with D perhaps matching TRBD1 (5 bases). Germline V gives CDR1 MNHEY, CDR2 SVGAGI. This CDR3 region has 16 residues. The V and J ends lost 2 bases and 4 bases respectively, with 15 bases between them. CDR3 coding DNA: TGTGCCAGCAGTTACCGCGGTGTAGGGGCGTACAATGAGCAGTTCTTC. It codes for CASSYRGVGAYNEQFF.

This clone came up a few times. V usage is TRBV20-1 and J usage is TRBJ2-7; D gene unclear. This CDR3 has 11 amino acids. The germline V and J ends were trimmed by 7 bases and 3 bases, with 10 bases remaining between them. Germline loops: CDR1 DFQATT, CDR2 SNEGSKA (reference sequence). The CDR3, as DNA: TGCAGTGTAAGGCCAATCTACGAGCAGTACTTC. The encoded protein is CSVRPIYEQYF.

The gene calls are TRBV6-4 and TRBJ2-1; 10 bases fit TRBD2. This CDR3 region has 14 residues. V lost 4 bases, J lost 6 bases, and 3 bases stayed unmatched. In germline, CDR1 is MRHNA, CDR2 SNTAGT. The CDR3 region is CASSVAGGVNEQFF. The CDR3 DNA reads TGTGCCAGCAGTGTAGCGGGGGGTGTCAATGAGCAGTTCTTC.

This rearrangement joins TRBV19 to TRBJ1-1; a possible D gene is TRBD1 (6 bases). V lost 3 bases and J 5 bases, leaving 13 bases between the germline ends. CDR3 size: 14 residues. The germline V gene has CDR1 LNHDA and CDR2 SQIVND (reference sequence). This CDR3 reads CASSMRGGRTEAFF. Here the CDR3 DNA reads TGTGCCAGTAGTATGCGAGGGGGAAGGACTGAAGCTTTCTTT.

This clone was seen only a few times. The V and J genes are TRBV2 and TRBJ1-5, with 7 bases identical to TRBD1. Germline V lookup: CDR1 SNHLY, CDR2 FYNNEI. The CDR3 sequence is 15 residues long. The ends lost 2 bases at V and 2 bases at J; junction bases unmatched: 3. Here the CDR3 DNA reads TGTGCCAGCAGTGAAAGGGGGCTACGCAATCAGCCCCAGCATTTT. Residues: CASSERGLRNQPQHF.

The chain joins TRBV7-2 to TRBJ2-7, with D maybe TRBD1 (8 bases). The CDR3 loop spans 16 amino acids. V lost 5 bases and J 3 bases, leaving 20 bases between the germline ends. Looked up from germline, CDR1 is SGHTA and CDR2 is FQGNSA. The CDR3 sequence: CASSPGGAGGLYEQYF. CDR3 DNA sequence: TGTGCCAGCAGCCCGGGGGGCGCAGGGGGCCTCTACGAGCAGTACTTC.

The rearrangement links TRBV18 to TRBJ2-5; 8 bases align to TRBD2. The CDR3 is made up of 15 amino acids. In germline, CDR1 is KGHSH, CDR2 LQKENI. The trim removed 0 bases at V and 5 bases at J, leaving 5 bases unmatched. The DNA of the CDR3 is TGTGCCAGCTCACCACCCGGGGGGGCGATTGAGACCCAGTACTTC. This encodes CASSPPGGAIETQYF.

For this clone: This specimen includes other DNA sequences encoding the same CDR3. This chain links TRBV7-9 with TRBJ1-1; D uncertain. Looked up from germline, CDR1 is SEHNR and CDR2 is FQNEAQ (reference sequence). Trimming stripped 5 bases from V and 2 bases from J, with 9 bases between. The CDR3 has 13 residues. For the CDR3, the DNA is TGTGCCAGCAGCCTGACGGTTAACACTGAAGCTTTCTTT. It translates to CASSLTVNTEAFF.

The V and J genes are TRBV5-6 and TRBJ1-1; D possibly corresponds to TRBD1 (6 bases). The germline V gene has CDR1 SGHDT and CDR2 YYEEEE. The CDR3 length is 14 residues. Trimming removed 1 base from V and 6 bases from J, with 13 bases in between. DNA for the CDR3: TGTGCCAGCAGCTTGACAGGGTATGGAGCTGAAGCTTTCTTT. Protein sequence: CASSLTGYGAEAFF.

This chain joins TRBV11-2 and TRBJ2-3; 8 positions match TRBD2. Trimming removed 6 bases from V and 3 bases from J; junction bases left unmatched: 5. Germline V lookup: CDR1 SGHAT, CDR2 FQNNGV. This CDR3 has 14 residues. The DNA of the CDR3 is TGTGCCAGCAGACGGGGGGGCTATACAGATACGCAGTATTTT. This gives the protein CASRRGGYTDTQYF.

This chain links TRBV6-5 with TRBJ1-3; D is ambiguous. The ends were cut back, 6 bases at V and 0 bases at J, with 9 bases in the middle. The germline V gene encodes CDR1 MNHEY and CDR2 SVGAGI. CDR3 length equals 14 residues. The CDR3 here is CASRRKDSGNTIYF. DNA of the CDR3: TGTGCCAGCAGGAGAAAAGACTCTGGAAACACCATATATTTT.

The CDR3 nucleotides read TGTGCCAGTAGTTACAGGGCGCCGGGCTATGGCTACACCTTC. Amino acids: CASSYRAPGYGYTF. The rearrangement links TRBV19 to TRBJ1-2; possibly TRBD1 for D (6 bases). V lost 5 bases and J lost 4, with 14 bases in between. Looked up from germline, CDR1 is LNHDA and CDR2 is SQIVND (reference sequence). CDR3 length: 14 residues.

This clone has only one observation. The genes are TRBV14 and TRBJ1-2, with D unclear. The germline V gene encodes CDR1 SGHDN and CDR2 FVKESK. V was pared by 0 bases and J by 3 bases, with 5 bases between. CDR3 size: 13 residues. DNA for the CDR3: TGTGCCAGCAGCCAAGAGAGGGACTATGGCTACACCTTC. This translates into CASSQERDYGYTF.